This passage covers 15 T cell receptor beta chains from one sample sequenced in a study of cytomegalovirus exposure and HLA in healthy donors. Vbeta (60) and Jbeta (13) primers were used in the PCR. Clones were read by immunoSEQ multiplex PCR, and TCRdb kept only the in-frame ones, dropping some. This sample has 95,000 to 110,000 clones; over 70% occur once, and the top ten carry approximately 2.2%. The sample consisted of PBMCs. The receptors shown here come from a man younger than 40 in good health and CMV-seronegative.

V usage is TRBV7-6 and J usage is TRBJ2-1, with D possibly matching TRBD1 (5 bases). This CDR3 has 13 amino acids. Trimming took 5 bases from V and 5 from J, leaving 10 bases between them. Germline lookup yields CDR1 SGHVS and CDR2 FNYEAQ. DNA of the CDR3: TGTGCCAGCAGCCCCGAGGACAACAATGAGCAGTTCTTC. It encodes CASSPEDNNEQFF.

The J gene is TRBJ2-7, the V gene TRBV30, with 8 nucleotides matching TRBD2. CDR1 is GTSNPN and CDR2 is SVGIG in the germline V gene (reference sequence). V lost 0 bases and J lost 1; bases outside the gene matches: 11. This CDR3 spans 17 amino acids. CDR3 loop: CAWSVRLGGRTSYEQYF. CDR3 DNA sequence: TGTGCCTGGAGTGTACGACTTGGCGGGAGGACGTCCTACGAGCAGTACTTC.

This chain links TRBV29-1 with TRBJ2-7; D is perhaps TRBD2 (7 bases). This CDR3 is 14 amino acids long. V lost 1 base to trimming and J lost 1 base, with 11 bases between them. Germline V gene data show CDR1 as SQVTM and CDR2 as ANQGSEA. This chain's CDR3 is CSVEGGGFSYEQYF. The CDR3 DNA reads TGCAGCGTTGAAGGGGGGGGCTTTTCCTACGAGCAGTACTTC.

The chain combines TRBV11-2 with TRBJ2-1; 9 bases are a match to TRBD1. The CDR3 is 15 residues long. Germline CDR1 SGHAT, CDR2 FQNNGV. V was clipped by 1 base and J by 6 bases; unmatched bases: 4. Written as DNA, the CDR3 is TGTGCCAGCAGCTTAGGGGACAGGGTCGGCAATGAGCAGTTCTTC. It specifies CASSLGDRVGNEQFF.

The V and J genes are TRBV14 and TRBJ1-2, with 8 bases fitting TRBD1. The CDR3 loop spans 12 amino acids. The ends lost 6 bases at V and 5 bases at J; junction bases unmatched: 2. Germline V lookup: CDR1 SGHDN, CDR2 FVKESK. This CDR3 is CASRRTGYGYTF. CDR3 bases: TGTGCCAGCAGGCGGACAGGGTATGGCTACACCTTC. Variable domain in full (rest from reference TRBV14 and TRBJ1-2): EAGVTQFPSHSVIEKGQTVTLRCDPISGHDNLYWYRRVMGKEIKFLLHFVKESKQDESGMPNNRFLAERTGGTYSTLKVQPAELEDSGVYFCASRRTGYGYTFGSGTRLTVV.

V usage is TRBV5-1 and J usage is TRBJ2-7, with 9 bases fitting TRBD1. The germline CDR1 and CDR2 sequences are SGHRS and YFSETQ. J was trimmed by 1 base and V by 4 bases; bases with no gene match: 9. The CDR3 runs 16 residues. The CDR3 sequence is CASSGGGTGPSYEQYF. The CDR3 nucleotides are TGCGCCAGCAGCGGGGGCGGGACAGGGCCTTCCTACGAGCAGTACTTC.

This clone occurred a few times. The rearrangement uses TRBV6-4 and TRBJ2-3; a possible D gene is TRBD2 (5 bases). Per germline, CDR1 MRHNA and CDR2 SNTAGT. V was trimmed by 6 bases and J by 2 bases, leaving 9 bases between them. The CDR3 loop spans 13 amino acids. CDR3 in DNA: TGTGCCAGCAGCTCTAGCCCCACAGATACGCAGTATTTT. It codes for CASSSSPTDTQYF.

CDR3 protein: CASRVQGASTEAFF. The CDR3 DNA is TGTGCCAGCAGGGTTCAGGGGGCTAGCACTGAAGCTTTCTTT. The chain is built from TRBV6-1 and TRBJ1-1, with 8 bases identical to TRBD1. The CDR3 has 14 amino acids. Trimming took 6 bases from V and 4 from J; bases not matched to a gene: 7. Germline V gene data show CDR1 as MNHNS and CDR2 as SASEGT.

This chain connects TRBV4-1 to TRBJ2-3; no clear D. The germline V and J ends were trimmed by 5 bases and 10 bases, with 16 bases remaining between them. The CDR3 sequence is 13 residues long. CDR1 is MGHRA, CDR2 YSYEKL, per germline. The CDR3 DNA reads TGCGCCAGCAGCATGCCTACGGTTGAGGCGCAGTATTTT. Amino acid sequence: CASSMPTVEAQYF.

This chain links TRBV6-5 with TRBJ1-5; a weak D match, TRBD1 (6 bases). The CDR3 runs to 15 residues. V dropped 0 bases and J dropped 7 bases, with 13 bases sitting between them. CDR1 and CDR2 (germline): MNHEY, SVGAGI. In DNA form, the CDR3 reads TGTGCCAGCAGTTACTCGCAGGGAGGGGGACAGCCCCAGCATTTT. This codes for CASSYSQGGGQPQHF.

In nucleotides, the CDR3 is TGCGCCAGCACCGACCTAGGGGGACAGGAGACCCAGTACTTC. Translating it yields CASTDLGGQETQYF. The chain uses TRBV5-1 and TRBJ2-5; TRBD1 aligns across 7 bases. V was clipped by 6 bases and J by 5 bases; unmatched bases: 10. Germline assignment: CDR1 SGHRS and CDR2 YFSETQ. This CDR3 is 14 amino acids long. Together with reference TRBV5-1 and TRBJ2-5, the CDR3 gives the full variable domain: KAGVTQTPRYLIKTRGQQVTLSCSPISGHRSVSWYQQTPGQGLQFLFEYFSETQRNKGNFPGRFSGRQFSNSRSEMNVSTLELGDSALYLCASTDLGGQETQYFGPGTRLLVL.

This sequence joins TRBV6-1 and TRBJ1-2, with D maybe TRBD1 (6 bases). There are 15 residues in the CDR3. CDR1 MNHNS and CDR2 SASEGT come from the germline V gene. V was trimmed by 0 bases and J by 7 bases, leaving 15 bases between them. CDR3 sequence reads: CASSEALLGQFGYTF. The CDR3 DNA sequence: TGTGCCAGCAGTGAAGCGCTTCTAGGACAGTTTGGCTACACCTTC.

V and J are TRBV9 and TRBJ1-2; tentative D call: TRBD1 (5 bases). In germline, CDR1 is SGDLS, CDR2 YYNGEE. The V and J ends lost 4 bases and 4 bases respectively, with 11 bases between them. This CDR3 comprises 13 residues. In DNA, the CDR3 is TGTGCCAGCAGCCCTGGACACGGCTATGGCTACACCTTC. Protein sequence: CASSPGHGYGYTF.

The chain carries TRBV28 and TRBJ2-5; 7 bases are shared with TRBD2. This CDR3 has 15 amino acids. Germline assignment: CDR1 MDHEN and CDR2 SYDVKM. Trimming took 3 bases from V and 7 from J; bases not matched to a gene: 11. DNA of the CDR3: TGTGCCAGCAGTTTTGGGGCCGGAGGGGAGGGGACCCAGTACTTC. This encodes CASSFGAGGEGTQYF.

The chain uses TRBV12-1 and TRBJ2-1; TRBD2, the table's D call, lacks a check against the DNA. TRBV12-1 is noted as a pseudogene. This CDR3 contains 15 residues. The CDR3 sequence: CASSFASGGSNEQFF. In DNA form, the CDR3 reads TGTGCCAGCAGCTTTGCTAGCGGGGGGAGCAATGAGCAGTTCTTC.